The 18 T cell receptor beta chains listed next were all sequenced from one sample in a study of CD8+ T cells in alopecia areata. Once RNA had been extracted, it was reverse transcribed into cDNA to act as the sequencing template. TCRdb keeps only in-frame clones here, not all; method: immunoSEQ multiplex PCR. The sample carries 150,000 or so clones, about 89% recorded once. Sample: CD8+ T cells sorted from blood, taken at week 0. These receptors came from a human donor with alopecia areata.

This chain joins TRBV19 and TRBJ1-2; D gene ambiguous. CDR3 length equals 13 residues. Trimming pared 7 bases from V and 5 bases from J, leaving 14 bases between. Germline V gene lookup returns CDR1 LNHDA and CDR2 SQIVND (reference sequence). The CDR3 loop reads CASKVEGLYGYTF. The CDR3 nucleotides are TGTGCCAGTAAGGTAGAAGGACTTTATGGCTACACCTTC.

As regards this clone: One end of the junction is discordant with germline, which a read error may explain. The rearrangement joins TRBV7-7 to TRBJ2-5; D might be TRBD2 (6 bases). The CDR3 has 14 residues. CDR1 is SSHAT, CDR2 FNYEAQ, per germline (reference sequence). CDR3 sequence: CASSFPLASETQYF. The CDR3 coding sequence is TGTGCTAGCAGCTTTCCACTAGCTTCAGAGACCCAGTACTTC.

This clone came up once. The V gene is TRBV7-7, the J gene TRBJ2-7; D is perhaps TRBD1 (6 bases). The CDR3 extends over 15 amino acids. Trimming removed 5 bases from V and 1 base from J, with 15 bases in between. Germline CDR1 and CDR2: SSHAT and FNYEAQ (reference sequence). CDR3 sequence (DNA): TGTGCCAGCAGCCCATTGGGGGCGGCTTCCTACGAGCAGTACTTC. Translated: CASSPLGAASYEQYF.

The chain carries TRBV13 and TRBJ2-1, with 13 bases lining up with TRBD2. The CDR3 consists of 14 residues. CDR1 and CDR2 (germline): PRHDT, FYEKMQ (reference sequence). J gave up 16 bases and V 5 bases, and 11 bases lay outside the gene matches. The CDR3 nucleotides are TGTGCCAGCAGCGCGCGACTAGCGGGAGGCCCTTATTTCTTC. Translating gives CASSARLAGGPYFF. The variable domain in full, with the rest retrieved from reference TRBV13 and TRBJ2-1, is AAGVIQSPRHLIKEKRETATLKCYPIPRHDTVYWYQQGPGQDPQFLISFYEKMQSDKGSIPDRFSAQQFSDYHSELNMSSLELGDSALYFCASSARLAGGPYFFGPGTRLTVL.

This clone has more than one count but fewer than ten. V and J are TRBV4-1 and TRBJ1-1; D possibly corresponds to TRBD1 (5 bases). The germline V gene encodes CDR1 MGHRA and CDR2 YSYEKL. The V and J ends lost 0 bases and 1 base respectively, with 15 bases between them. This CDR3 comprises 17 residues. In DNA, the CDR3 is TGCGCCAGCAGCCAAGAAGGGGTGTTAGGAGGGAACACTGAAGCTTTCTTT. Translating it yields CASSQEGVLGGNTEAFF.

The chain recombines TRBV7-2 with TRBJ2-1; possibly TRBD1 or TRBD2 for D (6 bases each). V was clipped by 3 bases and J by 8 bases, with 17 bases between them. CDR3 size: 15 residues. Germline CDR1 is SGHTA and CDR2 is FQGNSA. The CDR3 protein is CASSFYRGALYEQFF. The CDR3 DNA reads TGTGCCAGCAGCTTTTATAGGGGGGCTCTCTATGAGCAGTTCTTC.

The chain joins TRBV9 to TRBJ2-7; 7 bases line up with TRBD1. CDR3 length: 14 residues. CDR1 and CDR2 (germline): SGDLS, YYNGEE. V was pared by 0 bases and J by 3 bases, with 3 bases of the junction left unmatched. Written as DNA, the CDR3 is TGTGCCAGCAGCGTAGGGGACAGTTACTACGAGCAGTACTTC. Translation gives CASSVGDSYYEQYF.

This CDR3 reads CASSFAGNGELFF. The CDR3 coding sequence is TGTGCCAGCAGCTTCGCAGGGAACGGGGAGCTGTTTTTT. The chain employs TRBV11-1 and TRBJ2-2, with D maybe TRBD1 (5 bases). Trimming took 3 bases from V and 7 from J, leaving 9 bases between them. Germline V gene sequence: CDR1 SGHAT, CDR2 FQDESV (reference sequence). The CDR3 covers 13 residues.

The chain has TRBV27 and TRBJ2-2, with unresolved D. CDR1 and CDR2 from the germline V gene are MNHEY and SMNVEV (reference sequence). V lost 6 bases, J lost 5 bases, and 4 bases lay in between. This CDR3 has 11 residues. The CDR3 DNA reads TGTGCCAGCAGCGTAACCGGGGAGCTGTTTTTT. It specifies CASSVTGELFF.

The DNA of the CDR3 is TGCGCCAGCAGCCAAGGTTCCAACGAGCAGTACTTC. Amino acid sequence: CASSQGSNEQYF. This chain uses TRBV4-1 with TRBJ2-7; no clear D gene. CDR3 length: 12 amino acids. Germline V gives CDR1 MGHRA, CDR2 YSYEKL. Trimming stripped 1 base from V and 5 bases from J, with 6 bases between.

V usage is TRBV4-2 and J usage is TRBJ1-1, with D unclear. The CDR3 is 15 amino acids. CDR1 LGHNA and CDR2 YNFKEQ come from the germline V gene. The ends were cut back, 0 bases at V and 2 bases at J, with 10 bases in the middle. The CDR3 loop is CASSQDLSPNTEAFF. The CDR3 region has the DNA TGTGCCAGCAGCCAAGACCTGTCCCCAAACACTGAAGCTTTCTTT.

On this clone: This sample includes further DNA sequences coding for the same CDR3. The chain recombines TRBV6-6 with TRBJ2-3, with TRBD2 identical over 9 bases. The CDR3 covers 15 residues. J gave up 1 base and V 6 bases, and 5 bases lay outside the gene matches. Germline V gives CDR1 MNHNY, CDR2 SVGAGI (reference sequence). CDR3 coding DNA: TGTGCCAGCAGGGCGGGACTAGCAGGCACAGATACGCAGTATTTT. Translation: CASRAGLAGTDTQYF.

The chain uses TRBV15 and TRBJ2-1; D remains ambiguous. Germline CDR1 reads LNHNV; CDR2 reads YYDKDF (reference sequence). Trimming cost V 5 bases and J 0 bases, with 5 bases left between them. The CDR3 is 13 residues long. CDR3: CATSSRSYNEQFF. The CDR3, as DNA: TGTGCCACCAGCTCCCGCTCCTACAATGAGCAGTTCTTC.

This rearrangement joins TRBV6-1 to TRBJ2-1; a weak D match, TRBD2 (6 bases). Germline values: CDR1 MNHNS, CDR2 SASEGT. Trimming removed 3 bases at V and 12 bases at J, with 15 bases between. This CDR3 region has 13 residues. CDR3 residues: CASSDLAWEVQFF. CDR3 nucleotides: TGTGCCAGCAGTGATCTTGCTTGGGAGGTGCAGTTCTTC.

The chain joins TRBV7-8 to TRBJ2-6; 7 positions agree with TRBD1. V was clipped by 5 bases and J by 13 bases; unmatched bases: 11. The CDR3 sequence is 14 residues long. The germline V gene has CDR1 SGHVS and CDR2 FQNEAQ. The CDR3 sequence: CASSQDRAWIVLTF. The CDR3 DNA follows: TGTGCCAGCAGCCAAGACAGGGCCTGGATTGTCCTGACTTTC. The full variable domain, completed using reference TRBV7-8 and TRBJ2-6, is GAGVSQSPRYKVAKRGQDVALRCDPISGHVSLFWYQQALGQGPEFLTYFQNEAQLDKSGLPSDRFFAERPEGSVSTLKIQRTQQEDSAVYLCASSQDRAWIVLTFGAGSRLTVL.

This clone was counted between two and nine times. V and J are TRBV29-1 and TRBJ2-6, with a possible D match to TRBD1 (6 bases). Per the germline V gene, CDR1 is SQVTM and CDR2 is ANQGSEA. V shed 7 bases and J shed 0 bases, with 13 bases lying between them. This CDR3 is built from 15 residues. The CDR3 loop is CSALDSFSGANVLTF. The CDR3 DNA follows: TGCAGCGCTTTGGACAGCTTCTCTGGGGCCAACGTCCTGACTTTC.

The chain recombines TRBV29-1 with TRBJ2-7, with D tentatively TRBD1 or TRBD2 (5 bases each). V lost 0 bases to trimming and J lost 0 bases, with 9 bases between them. The CDR3 runs 14 residues. Germline lookup yields CDR1 SQVTM and CDR2 ANQGSEA. This CDR3 reads CSVEDSGSSYEQYF. CDR3 nucleotide sequence: TGCAGCGTTGAAGATTCAGGGAGCTCCTACGAGCAGTACTTC.

The rearrangement links TRBV5-1 to TRBJ2-3, with D perhaps matching TRBD1 (5 bases). This CDR3 is built from 14 residues. Germline CDR1 is SGHRS and CDR2 is YFSETQ. Trimming pared 0 bases from V and 2 bases from J, leaving 7 bases between. The CDR3 DNA reads TGCGCCAGCAGCTTGGGACAGTTCACAGATACGCAGTATTTT. This sequence encodes CASSLGQFTDTQYF.